The rows below give T cell receptor beta chains drawn from one sample of a study of T cells in Graves' hyperthyroidism and ophthalmopathy. One entry per CDR3 protein results from TCRdb running MiXCR on the multiplex PCR reads. This sample has a few hundred thousand distinct CDR3 sequences, with 22% found just once. The source material was blood. Source of these receptors: a man aged 25-40 years with Graves' ophthalmopathy. The conserved cysteine and the conserved F or W are not part of the CDR3 here.

CDR3: ASSQETVLGEQY
V: TRBV14

CDR3: ASSSSGGGVDAF
V: TRBV28

CDR3: ASSLKQGFSETQY
V: TRBV4-2

CDR3: ASSFTLAGGDEQF
V: TRBV28

CDR3: ASSYGGTGNYGYT
V: TRBV6-2/TRBV6-3

CDR3: ASSRRTSGIYNEQF
V: TRBV3-1

CDR3: ASNPDRGNTEAF
V: TRBV4-2

CDR3: ASSPNSETQY
V: TRBV18

CDR3: PSSFGLAGGETQY
V: TRBV12-3/TRBV12-4

CDR3: ASRRRGATNEKLF
V: TRBV19

CDR3: ANTAPDTQY
V: TRBV28

CDR3: ASSFGTPEKLF
V: TRBV28

CDR3: ASRPGQGPTSSYEQY
V: TRBV6-1

CDR3: ASSYGESSYNEQF
V: TRBV6-9

CDR3: ASSSSGGLYYEQY
V: TRBV7-9

CDR3: ASSFQGNYNSPLH
V: TRBV12-3/TRBV12-4

CDR3: SVVETAINNEQF
V: TRBV29-1

CDR3: ASSSTVGLSYEQY
V: TRBV7-6

CDR3: ASSFGQGGHEQY
V: TRBV5-1

CDR3: ASKRDQETQY
V: TRBV28

CDR3: SVEVGKNQPQH
V: TRBV29-1

CDR3: ASSFYRAGTGELF
V: TRBV7-3

CDR3: ASSQDLQGALGNEKLF
V: TRBV4-1

CDR3: ASSIKGGNQPQH
V: TRBV19

CDR3: ASSFTGRGRVGVSGYT
V: TRBV7-2

CDR3: ASSVEGNYEQY
V: TRBV9

CDR3: ASSGDLNEKLF
V: TRBV9

CDR3: ASSDPGQTYEQY
V: TRBV6-1

CDR3: ASTLGQGTSEAF
V: TRBV6-1

CDR3: ASSYMGGNEQF
V: TRBV12-3/TRBV12-4

CDR3: SVDSTDTQY
V: TRBV29-1

CDR3: ASSFGGLEDGTEAS
V: TRBV12-3/TRBV12-4

CDR3: ASSLAGSAEAF
V: TRBV5-1

CDR3: ASTPGLAVLGQF
V: TRBV11-2